This TCR beta chain was observed in a study of blood T cells in healthy people across ages. Extracted total RNA amounted to at least 5.5 micrograms for each sample. A second PCR, run for about 7 to 11 cycles, used a sample-barcoded 5' primer plus a J-beta primer mix. From the 5' RACE reads, TCRdb called clonotypes with MiXCR, one entry per CDR3 protein. This sample has hundreds of thousands of distinct CDR3 sequences, with approximately 60% found just once. Germline V CDR1 and CDR2: SQVTM, ANQGSEA. V was trimmed by 4 bases and J by 5 bases, leaving 17 bases between them. This CDR3 contains 14 residues.

The chain is built from TRBV29-1 and TRBJ2-5, with D uncertain. Sequenced input: blood. The TCR originated in a man aged 40-49 years in good health. For the CDR3, the DNA is TGCAGCGTTGTCAACGTCGCAAGAGTGGAGACCCAGTACTTC. This sequence encodes CSVVNVARVETQYF.